This T cell receptor beta chain stems from a study of beta chain features in type 1 diabetes. General study findings and limits: Patients' naive, central memory and regulatory TCRB repertoires appeared more alike than those of healthy donors. In all four CD4+ subsets, TCRB CDR3 length was significantly, moderately reduced in type 1 diabetes. More deletions and fewer insertions at VDJ junctions were seen in type 1 diabetes patients.

With regard to this clone: Antigen unknown.

Expressed TCRB transcripts were sequenced because the isolated RNA had all been reverse transcribed beforehand. The assay was immunoSEQ multiplex PCR, and TCRdb's table has in-frame clones only and misses some. The repertoire holds around 430,000 clones, with over 25% as singletons. This clonotype was obtained from a man aged 18 to 35 in good health. Sequencing input: naive CD4+ T cells from blood.

CDR3 amino acids: CASTGTTYEQYF. The CDR3 DNA reads as TGCGCCAGCACGGGCACCACCTACGAGCAGTACTTC. V and J are TRBV5-1 and TRBJ2-7; D unresolved. The CDR3 contains 12 residues. With 6 bases removed from V and 2 bases from J, the gap between germline ends came to 9 bases. Germline loops: CDR1 SGHRS, CDR2 YFSETQ.